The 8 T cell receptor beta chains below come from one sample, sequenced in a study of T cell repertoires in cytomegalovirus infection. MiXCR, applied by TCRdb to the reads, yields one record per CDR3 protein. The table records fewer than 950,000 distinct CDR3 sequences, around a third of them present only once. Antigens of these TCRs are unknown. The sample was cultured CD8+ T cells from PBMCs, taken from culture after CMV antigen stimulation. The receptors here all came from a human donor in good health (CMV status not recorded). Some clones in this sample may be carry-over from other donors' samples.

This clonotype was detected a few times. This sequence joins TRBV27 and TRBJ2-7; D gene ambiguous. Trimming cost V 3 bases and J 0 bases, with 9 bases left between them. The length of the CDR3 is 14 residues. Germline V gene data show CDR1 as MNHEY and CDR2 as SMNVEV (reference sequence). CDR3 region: CASSFAQLSYEQYF. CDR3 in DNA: TGTGCCAGCAGTTTTGCACAGCTCTCCTACGAGCAGTACTTC.

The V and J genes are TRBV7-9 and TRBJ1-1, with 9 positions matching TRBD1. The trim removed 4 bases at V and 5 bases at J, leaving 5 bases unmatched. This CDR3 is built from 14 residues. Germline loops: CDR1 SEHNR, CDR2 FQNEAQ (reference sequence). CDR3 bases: TGTGCCAGCAGCTCGACAGGGGGGGTTACTGAAGCTTTCTTT. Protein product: CASSSTGGVTEAFF. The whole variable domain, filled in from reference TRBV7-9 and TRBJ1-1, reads DTGVSQNPRHKITKRGQNVTFRCDPISEHNRLYWYRQTLGQGPEFLTYFQNEAQLEKSRLLSDRFSAERPKGSFSTLEIQRTEQGDSAMYLCASSSTGGVTEAFFGQGTRLTVV.

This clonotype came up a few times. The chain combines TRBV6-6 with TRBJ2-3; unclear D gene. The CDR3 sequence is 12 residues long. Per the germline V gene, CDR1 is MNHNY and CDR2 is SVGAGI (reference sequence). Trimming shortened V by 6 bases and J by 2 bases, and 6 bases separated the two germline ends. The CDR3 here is CASSENTDTQYF. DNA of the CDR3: TGTGCCAGCAGCGAAAACACAGATACGCAGTATTTT.

The CDR3 nucleotides read TGCGCCAGCAGCCAACAGGGACAGGGGCTGAACACTGAAGCTTTCTTT. It translates to CASSQQGQGLNTEAFF. The V call is TRBV4-1, the J call TRBJ1-1; 10 bases are shared with TRBD1. There are 16 residues in the CDR3. Germline V gene sequence: CDR1 MGHRA, CDR2 YSYEKL. Losses at the gene ends were 2 bases for V and 0 bases for J; bases not matched to a gene: 3.

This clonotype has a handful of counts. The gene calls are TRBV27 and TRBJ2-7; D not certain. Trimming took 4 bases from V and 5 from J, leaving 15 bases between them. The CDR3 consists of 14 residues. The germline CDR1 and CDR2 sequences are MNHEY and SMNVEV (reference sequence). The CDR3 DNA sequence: TGTGCCAGCAGTTCTCAGACAAGGCAGGACGAGCAGTACTTC. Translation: CASSSQTRQDEQYF.

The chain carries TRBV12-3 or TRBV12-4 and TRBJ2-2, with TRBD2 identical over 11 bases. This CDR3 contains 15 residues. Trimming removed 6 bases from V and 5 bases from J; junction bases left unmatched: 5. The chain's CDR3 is CASSPLAGVTGELFF. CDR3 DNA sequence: TGTGCCAGCAGCCCACTAGCGGGGGTGACCGGGGAGCTGTTTTTT.

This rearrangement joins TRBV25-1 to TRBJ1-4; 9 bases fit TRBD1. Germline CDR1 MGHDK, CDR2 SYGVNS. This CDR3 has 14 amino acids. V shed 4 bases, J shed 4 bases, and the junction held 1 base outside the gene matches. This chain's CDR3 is CASSGQGGNEKLFF. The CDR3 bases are TGTGCCAGCAGTGGACAGGGGGGTAATGAAAAACTGTTTTTT.

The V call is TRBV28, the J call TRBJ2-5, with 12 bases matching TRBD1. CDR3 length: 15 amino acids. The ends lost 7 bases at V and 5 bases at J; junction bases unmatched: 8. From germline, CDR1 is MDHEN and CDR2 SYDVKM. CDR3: CASTFRDRGPETQYF. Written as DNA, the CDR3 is TGTGCCAGCACGTTCCGGGACAGGGGGCCGGAGACCCAGTACTTC.